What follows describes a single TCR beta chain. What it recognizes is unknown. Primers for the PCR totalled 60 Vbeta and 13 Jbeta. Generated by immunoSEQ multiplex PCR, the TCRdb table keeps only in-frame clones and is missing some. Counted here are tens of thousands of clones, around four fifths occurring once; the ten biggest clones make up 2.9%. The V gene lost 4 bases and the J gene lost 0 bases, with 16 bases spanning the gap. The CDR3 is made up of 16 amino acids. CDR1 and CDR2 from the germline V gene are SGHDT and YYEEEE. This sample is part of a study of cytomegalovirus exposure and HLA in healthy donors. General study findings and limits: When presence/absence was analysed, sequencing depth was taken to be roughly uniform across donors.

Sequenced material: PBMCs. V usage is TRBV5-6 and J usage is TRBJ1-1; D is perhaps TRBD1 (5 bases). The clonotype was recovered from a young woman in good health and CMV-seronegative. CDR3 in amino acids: CASSEKGKMVNTEAFF. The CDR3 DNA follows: TGTGCCAGCAGCGAGAAGGGGAAGATGGTGAACACTGAAGCTTTCTTT. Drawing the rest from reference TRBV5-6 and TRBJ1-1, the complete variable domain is DAGVTQSPTHLIKTRGQQVTLRCSPKSGHDTVSWYQQALGQGPQFIFQYYEEEERQRGNFPDRFSGHQFPNYSSELNVNALLLGDSALYLCASSEKGKMVNTEAFFGQGTRLTVV.